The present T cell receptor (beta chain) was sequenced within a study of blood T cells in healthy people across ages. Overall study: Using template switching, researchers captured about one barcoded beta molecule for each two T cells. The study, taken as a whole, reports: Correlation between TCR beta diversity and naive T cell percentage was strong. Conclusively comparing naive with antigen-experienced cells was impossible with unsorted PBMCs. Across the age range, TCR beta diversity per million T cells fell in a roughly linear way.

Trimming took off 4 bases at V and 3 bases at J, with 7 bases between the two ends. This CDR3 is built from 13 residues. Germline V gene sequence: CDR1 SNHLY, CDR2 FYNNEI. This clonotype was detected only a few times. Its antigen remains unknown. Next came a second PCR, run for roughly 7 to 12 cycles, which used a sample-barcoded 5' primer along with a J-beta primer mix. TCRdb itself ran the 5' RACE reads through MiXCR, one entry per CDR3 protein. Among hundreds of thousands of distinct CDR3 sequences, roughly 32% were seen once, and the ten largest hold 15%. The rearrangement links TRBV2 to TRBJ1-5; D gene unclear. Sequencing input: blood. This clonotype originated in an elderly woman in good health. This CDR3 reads CASSVLNNQPQHF. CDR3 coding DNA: TGTGCCAGCAGTGTCCTTAACAATCAGCCCCAGCATTTT.